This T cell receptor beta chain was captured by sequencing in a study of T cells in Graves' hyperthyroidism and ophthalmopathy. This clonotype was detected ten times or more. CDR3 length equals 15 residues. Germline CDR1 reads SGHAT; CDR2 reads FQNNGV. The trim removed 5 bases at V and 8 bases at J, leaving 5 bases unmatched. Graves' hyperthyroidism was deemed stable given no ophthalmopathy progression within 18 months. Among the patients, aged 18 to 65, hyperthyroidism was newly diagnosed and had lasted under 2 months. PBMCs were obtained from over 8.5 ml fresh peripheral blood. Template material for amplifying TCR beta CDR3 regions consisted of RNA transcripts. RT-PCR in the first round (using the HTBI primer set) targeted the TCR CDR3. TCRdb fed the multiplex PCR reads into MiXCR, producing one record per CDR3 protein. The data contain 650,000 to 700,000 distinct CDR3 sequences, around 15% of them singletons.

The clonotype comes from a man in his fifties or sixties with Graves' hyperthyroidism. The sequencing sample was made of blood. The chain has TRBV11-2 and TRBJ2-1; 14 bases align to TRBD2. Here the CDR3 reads CASSGGTSGSYEQFF. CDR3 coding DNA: TGTGCCAGCAGCGGGGGGACTAGCGGGAGCTATGAGCAGTTCTTC. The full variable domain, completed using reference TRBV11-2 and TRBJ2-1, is EAGVAQSPRYKIIEKRQSVAFWCNPISGHATLYWYQQILGQGPKLLIQFQNNGVVDDSQLPKDRFSAERLKGVDSTLKIQPAKLEDSAVYLCASSGGTSGSYEQFFGPGTRLTVL.